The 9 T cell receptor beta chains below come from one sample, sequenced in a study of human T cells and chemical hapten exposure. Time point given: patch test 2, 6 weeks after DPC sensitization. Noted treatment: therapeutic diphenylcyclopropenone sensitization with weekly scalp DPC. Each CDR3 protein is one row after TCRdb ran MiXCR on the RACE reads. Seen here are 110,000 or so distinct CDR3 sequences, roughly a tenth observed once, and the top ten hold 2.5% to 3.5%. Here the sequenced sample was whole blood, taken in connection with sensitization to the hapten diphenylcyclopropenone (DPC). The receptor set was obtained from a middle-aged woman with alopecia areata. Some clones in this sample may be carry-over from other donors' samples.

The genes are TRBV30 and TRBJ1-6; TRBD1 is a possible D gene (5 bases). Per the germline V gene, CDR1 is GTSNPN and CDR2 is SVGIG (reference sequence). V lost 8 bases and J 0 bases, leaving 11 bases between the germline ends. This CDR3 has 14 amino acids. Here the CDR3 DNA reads TGTGCCGCCCCAGGGAGCTCCTATAATTCACCCCTCCACTTT. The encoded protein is CAAPGSSYNSPLHF.

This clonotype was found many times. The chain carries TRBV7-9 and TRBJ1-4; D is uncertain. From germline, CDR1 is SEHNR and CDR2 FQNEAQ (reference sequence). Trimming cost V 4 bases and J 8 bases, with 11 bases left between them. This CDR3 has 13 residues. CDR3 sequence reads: CASSSLDTEKLFF. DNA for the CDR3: TGTGCCAGCAGCTCATTAGATACCGAAAAACTGTTTTTT.

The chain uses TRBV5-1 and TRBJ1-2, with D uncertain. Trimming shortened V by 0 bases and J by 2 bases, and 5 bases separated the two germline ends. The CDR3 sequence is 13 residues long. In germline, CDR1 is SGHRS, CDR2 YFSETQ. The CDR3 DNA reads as TGCGCCAGCAGCTTGGACAAAAACTATGGCTACACCTTC. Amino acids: CASSLDKNYGYTF. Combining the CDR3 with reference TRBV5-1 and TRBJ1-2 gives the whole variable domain KAGVTQTPRYLIKTRGQQVTLSCSPISGHRSVSWYQQTPGQGLQFLFEYFSETQRNKGNFPGRFSGRQFSNSRSEMNVSTLELGDSALYLCASSLDKNYGYTFGSGTRLTVV.

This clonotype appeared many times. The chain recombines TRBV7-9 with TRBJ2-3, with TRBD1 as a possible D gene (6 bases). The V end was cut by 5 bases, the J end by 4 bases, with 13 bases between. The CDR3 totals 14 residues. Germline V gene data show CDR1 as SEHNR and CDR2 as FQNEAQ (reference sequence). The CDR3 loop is CASSTGIPPDTQYF. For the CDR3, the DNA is TGTGCCAGCAGCACAGGGATACCACCAGATACGCAGTATTTT.

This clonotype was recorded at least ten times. Written as DNA, the CDR3 is TGTGCCAGCAGCAGGGGGACAGGGGGCACTGAAGCTTTCTTT. Its translation: CASSRGTGGTEAFF. The chain has TRBV7-6 and TRBJ1-1; 11 bases fit TRBD1. Losses at the gene ends were 5 bases for V and 4 bases for J; bases not matched to a gene: 3. The CDR3 has 14 amino acids. The germline gives CDR1 SGHVS, CDR2 FNYEAQ.

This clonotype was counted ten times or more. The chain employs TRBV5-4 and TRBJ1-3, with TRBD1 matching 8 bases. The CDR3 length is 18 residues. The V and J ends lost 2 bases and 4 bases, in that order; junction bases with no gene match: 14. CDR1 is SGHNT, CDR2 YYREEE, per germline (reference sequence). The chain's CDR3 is CASSFLKTGEIGGNTIYF. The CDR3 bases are TGTGCCAGCAGCTTCCTGAAGACAGGGGAAATAGGGGGAAACACCATATATTTT.

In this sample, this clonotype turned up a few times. CDR3 nucleotides: TGTGCCAGCTCCCAAACAGGGGGCTGGAGGAACACTGAAGCTTTCTTT. This encodes CASSQTGGWRNTEAFF. This chain connects TRBV18 to TRBJ1-1, with 9 nucleotides matching TRBD1. The CDR3 runs 16 residues. Germline CDR1 reads KGHSH; CDR2 reads LQKENI. V shed 6 bases and J 1 base; nucleotides not matched to a gene: 9.

The CDR3 protein is CASSQDQLQYQETQYF. In DNA, the CDR3 is TGTGCCAGCAGCCAAGATCAGCTTCAATACCAAGAGACCCAGTACTTC. V gene TRBV14 combines with J gene TRBJ2-5, with D hard to call. With 0 bases removed from V and 0 bases from J, the gap between germline ends came to 11 bases. Per germline, CDR1 SGHDN and CDR2 FVKESK. The CDR3 has 16 amino acids.

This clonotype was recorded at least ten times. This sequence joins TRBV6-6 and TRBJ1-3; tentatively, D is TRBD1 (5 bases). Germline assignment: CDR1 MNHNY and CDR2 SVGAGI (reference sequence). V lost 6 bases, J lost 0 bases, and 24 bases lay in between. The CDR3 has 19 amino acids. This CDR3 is CASSKRSTTQGRSGNTIYF. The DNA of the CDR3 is TGTGCCAGCAGCAAGAGATCAACTACCCAGGGTCGCTCTGGAAACACCATATATTTT.